These 17 T cell receptor beta chains originate from one sample sequenced in a study of post-analysis software for immune sequencing data (dated by TCRdb to between 2015 and 2017). Receptors were amplified or captured by PCR. Sequenced using an Illumina HiSeq 2500. To reduce PCR and sequencing biases, unique molecular identifiers were built into the TCR beta cDNA libraries. TCRdb reprocessed the public reads (quality trimming at Q25 with fastp, clone calling with MiXCR) and kept in-frame beta chains. Each CDR3 protein appears once, grouped with its most common genes and DNA. The sample contains about 760,000 distinct CDR3 sequences, 25% to 30% of them found a single time. The top ten clones comprise under 0.7% of the sample. The antigens these receptors bind are not known. The paper as a whole reports these results and caveats: Significantly higher frequencies in patients than in controls were found for five or six TRBV segments, including TRBV5-6, TRBV5-1 and TRBV20-1.

Material: blood. Receptors were obtained from a girl aged 5-17 years with multiple sclerosis.

This clonotype has just a few counts. The chain links TRBV7-2 to TRBJ2-3; 9 nucleotides align to TRBD2. The CDR3 consists of 15 residues. Germline-derived CDR1 and CDR2 are SGHTA and FQGNSA. The V and J ends lost 5 bases and 2 bases, in that order; junction bases with no gene match: 5. In DNA form, the CDR3 reads TGTGCCAGCAGCGGAAGGACTAGCGCCACAGATACGCAGTATTTT. Protein product: CASSGRTSATDTQYF.

The V call is TRBV10-3, the J call TRBJ2-4; D perhaps matches TRBD1 (6 bases). This CDR3 spans 16 amino acids. Trimming stripped 3 bases from V and 1 base from J, with 13 bases between. Germline V gene sequence: CDR1 ENHRY, CDR2 SYGVKD. In nucleotides, the CDR3 is TGTGCCATCAGTGACTGGGGGCTGGGGGCCAAAAACATTCAGTACTTC. Protein sequence: CAISDWGLGAKNIQYF.

This clonotype has just a few counts. The rearrangement links TRBV5-1 to TRBJ2-7; weak D call: TRBD1 (6 bases). In germline, CDR1 is SGHRS, CDR2 YFSETQ. The CDR3 contains 15 residues. V was shortened by 2 bases and J by 0 bases, with 12 bases between the two germline ends. The chain's CDR3 is CASSFYREGSYEQYF. In nucleotides, the CDR3 is TGCGCCAGCAGCTTTTACAGGGAAGGCTCCTACGAGCAGTACTTC. The full variable domain, with the rest looked up from reference TRBV5-1 and TRBJ2-7, is KAGVTQTPRYLIKTRGQQVTLSCSPISGHRSVSWYQQTPGQGLQFLFEYFSETQRNKGNFPGRFSGRQFSNSRSEMNVSTLELGDSALYLCASSFYREGSYEQYFGPGTRLTVT.

This chain uses TRBV6-6 with TRBJ2-2; D is undetermined. Germline V lookup: CDR1 MNHNY, CDR2 SVGAGI (reference sequence). Deletions cut 6 bases from V and 4 bases from J, with 15 bases between. The CDR3 length is 15 residues. CDR3 sequence: CASSLTLSSTGELFF. The CDR3 coding sequence is TGTGCCAGCAGCCTAACTCTTAGCAGCACCGGGGAGCTGTTTTTT.

The chain has TRBV5-1 and TRBJ2-5; TRBD1 matches at 7 bases. V trimming: 4 bases; J trimming: 3 bases; junction bases outside the gene matches: 12. The CDR3 sequence is 16 residues long. Germline values: CDR1 SGHRS, CDR2 YFSETQ. Here the CDR3 reads CASSMHGTGVEETQYF. CDR3 sequence (DNA): TGCGCCAGCAGCATGCATGGAACAGGGGTTGAAGAGACCCAGTACTTC.

This chain connects TRBV6-4 to TRBJ2-1, with D tentatively TRBD2 (6 bases). The V end was cut by 6 bases, the J end by 9 bases, with 15 bases between. This CDR3 region has 13 residues. Germline CDR1 and CDR2: MRHNA and SNTAGT. CDR3 coding DNA: TGTGCCAGCAGCCAAGAAAGGGAGGTTGAGCAGTTCTTC. Protein: CASSQEREVEQFF.

This clonotype has at least ten counts. The chain uses TRBV20-1 and TRBJ2-1; D remains unclear. Germline values: CDR1 DFQATT, CDR2 SNEGSKA (reference sequence). Trimming took 2 bases from V and 6 from J, leaving 8 bases between them. The CDR3 is made up of 12 amino acids. In DNA form, the CDR3 reads TGCAGTGCTAGATTCCAGACCAATGAGCAGTTCTTC. Translation gives CSARFQTNEQFF.

The chain couples TRBV3-1 to TRBJ2-1; 11 positions agree with TRBD2. The J segment lost 10 bases and the V segment lost 2 bases, leaving 4 bases of the junction unmatched. The CDR3 has 14 residues. Looked up from germline, CDR1 is LGHDT and CDR2 is YNNKEL (reference sequence). The CDR3 region has the DNA TGTGCCAGCAGCCAACTAGCGGGAGGACACGAGCAGTTCTTC. Encoded protein: CASSQLAGGHEQFF.

This clonotype was counted between two and nine times. This chain connects TRBV7-9 to TRBJ2-6; perhaps TRBD2 as D (5 bases). Trimming shortened V by 3 bases and J by 0 bases, and 9 bases separated the two germline ends. The CDR3 contains 16 residues. CDR1 is SEHNR, CDR2 FQNEAQ, per germline (reference sequence). Here the CDR3 reads CASSFPGSSGANVLTF. CDR3 nucleotide sequence: TGTGCCAGCAGCTTCCCGGGAAGCTCTGGGGCCAACGTCCTGACTTTC.

On this clonotype itself: A much larger clone differs from this one at a single base, so this may be a read error. The CDR3 carries no conserved terminal phenylalanine or tryptophan, so it likely arises from a read error. The J gene is TRBJ2-5, the V gene TRBV9, with D possibly TRBD2 on 5 matching bases. Germline values: CDR1 SGDLS, CDR2 YYNGEE. V was shortened by 4 bases and J by 2 bases, with 24 bases between the two germline ends. This CDR3 has 18 amino acids. The CDR3 sequence is CASSPRVSRRALQETQYL. The CDR3 DNA reads TGTGCCAGCAGCCCCCGGGTGTCGCGGCGGGCTTTACAAGAGACCCAGTACCTC.

The chain links TRBV20-1 to TRBJ2-6; possible D gene TRBD1, 5 bases. Trimming removed 3 bases at V and 2 bases at J, with 8 bases between. This CDR3 is 14 amino acids long. Germline assignment: CDR1 DFQATT and CDR2 SNEGSKA (reference sequence). This chain's CDR3 is CSARRTPGANVLTF. The CDR3 DNA follows: TGCAGTGCTAGGCGGACACCTGGGGCCAACGTCCTGACTTTC.

This clonotype showed up just a few times. The CDR3 reads CASSAGARGGTGELFF. The CDR3 coding sequence is TGTGCCAGCAGCGCAGGGGCACGAGGGGGCACCGGGGAGCTGTTTTTT. This chain links TRBV9 with TRBJ2-2; a possible D gene is TRBD1 (6 bases). Trimming pared 3 bases from V and 4 bases from J, leaving 16 bases between. This CDR3 is 16 amino acids long. Germline CDR1 and CDR2: SGDLS and YYNGEE.

This clonotype turned up a few times. The chain recombines TRBV10-3 with TRBJ1-2; 9 bases align to TRBD1. Germline V lookup: CDR1 ENHRY, CDR2 SYGVKD. V gave up 6 bases and J gave up 6 bases; unmatched junction bases: 11. The CDR3 covers 15 residues. CDR3 coding DNA: TGTGCCATCAGACCAGACAGGGGGTTATCTCATGGCTACACCTTC. Its translation: CAIRPDRGLSHGYTF.

Points on this clonotype: A read error is the likely source, as a far larger clone sits one nucleotide away. No conserved phenylalanine or tryptophan ends this CDR3, so it is likely a read error. V gene TRBV7-2 combines with J gene TRBJ2-7; D remains ambiguous. Germline CDR1 is SGHTA and CDR2 is FQGNSA. Trimming removed 1 base at V and 0 bases at J, with 7 bases between. The CDR3 spans 14 residues. The CDR3 bases are TGTGCCAGCAGCTTAGGACGGAGCTCCTACGAGCAGTACTCC. Its protein is CASSLGRSSYEQYS.

The V call is TRBV6-6, the J call TRBJ2-1; 11 nucleotides agree with TRBD1. CDR1 is MNHNY and CDR2 is SVGAGI in the germline V gene (reference sequence). Trimming at V came to 5 bases and at J to 9 bases, leaving 12 bases not matched to a gene. There are 16 residues in the CDR3. The CDR3 protein is CASSHPGQGVRGEQFF. DNA for the CDR3: TGTGCCAGCAGTCACCCGGGACAGGGGGTGCGAGGTGAGCAGTTCTTC.

This chain connects TRBV5-8 to TRBJ1-5; D not resolved. The CDR3 extends over 17 amino acids. V gave up 2 bases and J gave up 1 base, with 16 bases separating them. CDR1 and CDR2 (germline): SGHTS, YDEGEE. The CDR3 coding sequence is TGTGCCAGCAGCTTTATTTCAGTGGTTGGGAGCAATCAGCCCCAGCATTTT. Protein product: CASSFISVVGSNQPQHF.

This clonotype was observed a handful of times. This chain connects TRBV6-5 to TRBJ1-6; D uncertain. Germline assignment: CDR1 MNHEY and CDR2 SVGAGI. Trimming shortened V by 0 bases and J by 6 bases, and 15 bases separated the two germline ends. CDR3 length equals 17 residues. Written as DNA, the CDR3 is TGTGCCAGCAGTTACTCCTCAGGTCGGGTAACTAATTCACCCCTCCACTTT. It yields the protein CASSYSSGRVTNSPLHF.